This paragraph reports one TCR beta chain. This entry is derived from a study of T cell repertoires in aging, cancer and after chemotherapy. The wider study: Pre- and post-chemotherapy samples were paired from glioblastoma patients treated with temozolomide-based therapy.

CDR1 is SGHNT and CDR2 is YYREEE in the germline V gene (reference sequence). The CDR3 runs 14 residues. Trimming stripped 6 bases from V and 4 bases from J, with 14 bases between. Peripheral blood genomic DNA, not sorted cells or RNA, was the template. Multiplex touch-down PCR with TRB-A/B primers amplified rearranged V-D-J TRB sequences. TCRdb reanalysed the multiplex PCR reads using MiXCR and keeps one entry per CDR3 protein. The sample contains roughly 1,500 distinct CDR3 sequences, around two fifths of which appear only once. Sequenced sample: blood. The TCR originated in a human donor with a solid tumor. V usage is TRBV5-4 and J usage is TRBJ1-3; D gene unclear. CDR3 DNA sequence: TGTGCCAGCACTAATGGTCGGCCGGGAAACACCATATATTTT. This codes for CASTNGRPGNTIYF. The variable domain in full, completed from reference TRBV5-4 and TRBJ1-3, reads ETGVTQSPTHLIKTRGQQVTLRCSSQSGHNTVSWYQQALGQGPQFIFQYYREEENGRGNFPPRFSGLQFPNYSSELNVNALELDDSALYLCASTNGRPGNTIYFGEGSWLTVV.